This T cell receptor (beta chain) was identified in a study of blood T cells in healthy people across ages. Study-level points and caveats: In older individuals, TCR beta diversity per million T cells was lower, falling roughly linearly with age.

V lost 5 bases to trimming and J lost 4 bases; unmatched junction nucleotides: 4. The CDR3 has 13 residues. A second PCR of about 6 to 11 cycles used a sample-barcoded 5' primer and a J-beta primer mix. Every cDNA molecule bore a tag from a template-switch adaptor containing 12 random nucleotides. Each CDR3 protein gets one entry after TCRdb re-called the 5' RACE reads with MiXCR. The sample holds some 1,000,000 distinct CDR3 sequences; 20% to 25% are singletons and the top ten take around 0.7%. This clonotype was counted between two and nine times. Its antigen is unidentified. The sample was also linked to a second study, of T cells of mothers and their children.

This chain uses TRBV12-3 or TRBV12-4 with TRBJ1-2, with 7 bases lining up with TRBD1. This sequence originates from a girl aged 2 to 9 in good health. Sequenced: blood. The CDR3 DNA sequence: TGTGCCAGCAGTCAGCCAGGGGGCTATGGCTACACCTTC. This gives the protein CASSQPGGYGYTF.